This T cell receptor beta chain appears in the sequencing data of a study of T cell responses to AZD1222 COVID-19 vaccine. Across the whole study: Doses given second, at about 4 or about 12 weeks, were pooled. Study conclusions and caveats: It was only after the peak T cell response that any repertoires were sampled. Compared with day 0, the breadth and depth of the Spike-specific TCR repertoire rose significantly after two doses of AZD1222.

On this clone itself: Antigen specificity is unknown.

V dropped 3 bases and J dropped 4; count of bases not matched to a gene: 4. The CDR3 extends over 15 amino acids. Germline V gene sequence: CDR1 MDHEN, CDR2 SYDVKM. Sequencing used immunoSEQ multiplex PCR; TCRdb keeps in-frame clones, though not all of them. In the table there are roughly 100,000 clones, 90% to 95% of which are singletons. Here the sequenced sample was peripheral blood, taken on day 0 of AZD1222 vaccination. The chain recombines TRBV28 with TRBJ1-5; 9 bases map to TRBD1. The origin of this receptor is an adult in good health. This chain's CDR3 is CASSFDRGVNQPQHF. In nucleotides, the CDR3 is TGTGCCAGCAGTTTCGACAGGGGGGTTAATCAGCCCCAGCATTTT.